This T cell receptor beta chain was sequenced during a study of shared clonotypes between healthy human individuals. Study at large: Per-donor plates numbered three CD4 naive, three CD4 memory, two CD8 naive and one CD8 memory.

Germline V gene data show CDR1 as LGHNA and CDR2 as YNFKEQ. V shed 1 base, J shed 5 bases, and the junction held 9 bases outside the gene matches. The CDR3 is 16 residues long. The data were produced by immunoSEQ multiplex PCR, yet TCRdb's version contains in-frame clones alone and is incomplete. The table has approximately 100,000 clones, about 66% seen once. On this clone itself: Its cognate antigen is unknown.

General observations from the study: All-four-donor shared clonotypes had higher generation probabilities than non-shared clonotypes did. Naive CD4 clonotypes were shared across a few donors at approximately 5.3%.

The sample was memory CD8+ T cells sorted from blood. Described subset: CD45RO+ cells pooled with CCR7-negative TemRA cells. The J gene is TRBJ2-5, the V gene TRBV4-2; 8 nucleotides match TRBD1. The receptor comes from a woman in her twenties or thirties in good health. CDR3 amino acids: CASSQGSDRVVETQYF. CDR3 sequence (DNA): TGTGCCAGCAGCCAAGGATCGGACAGGGTTGTTGAGACCCAGTACTTC.